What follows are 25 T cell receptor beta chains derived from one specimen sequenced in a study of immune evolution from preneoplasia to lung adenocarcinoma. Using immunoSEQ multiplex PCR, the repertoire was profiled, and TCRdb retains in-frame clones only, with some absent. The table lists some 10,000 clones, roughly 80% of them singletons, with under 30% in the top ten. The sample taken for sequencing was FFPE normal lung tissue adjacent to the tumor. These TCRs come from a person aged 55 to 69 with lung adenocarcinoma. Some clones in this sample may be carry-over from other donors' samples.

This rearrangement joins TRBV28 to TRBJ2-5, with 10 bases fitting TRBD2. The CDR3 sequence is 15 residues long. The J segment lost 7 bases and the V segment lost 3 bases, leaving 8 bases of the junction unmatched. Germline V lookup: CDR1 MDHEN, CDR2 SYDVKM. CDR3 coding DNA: TGTGCCAGCAGTTTCCGGAGCGGGAGGGCCGTGACCCAGTACTTC. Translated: CASSFRSGRAVTQYF.

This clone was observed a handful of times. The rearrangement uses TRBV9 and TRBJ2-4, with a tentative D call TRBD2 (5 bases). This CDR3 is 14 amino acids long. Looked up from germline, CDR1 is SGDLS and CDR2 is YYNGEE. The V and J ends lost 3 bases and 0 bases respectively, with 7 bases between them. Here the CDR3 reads CASSAGLAKNIQYF. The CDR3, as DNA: TGTGCCAGCAGCGCAGGACTAGCCAAAAACATTCAGTACTTC. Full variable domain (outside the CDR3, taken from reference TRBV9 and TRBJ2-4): DSGVTQTPKHLITATGQRVTLRCSPRSGDLSVYWYQQSLDQGLQFLIQYYNGEERAKGNILERFSAQQFPDLHSELNLSSLELGDSALYFCASSAGLAKNIQYFGAGTRLSVL.

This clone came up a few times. The CDR3 region has the DNA TGTGCTAGTGGTTCGGACAGGGGAGGAGAGACCCAGTACTTC. It codes for CASGSDRGGETQYF. J is TRBJ2-5 and V is TRBV12-5; 9 nucleotides line up with TRBD1. Trimming at V came to 4 bases and at J to 4 bases, leaving 4 bases not matched to a gene. This CDR3 comprises 14 residues. The germline gives CDR1 LGHNT, CDR2 FRNRAP.

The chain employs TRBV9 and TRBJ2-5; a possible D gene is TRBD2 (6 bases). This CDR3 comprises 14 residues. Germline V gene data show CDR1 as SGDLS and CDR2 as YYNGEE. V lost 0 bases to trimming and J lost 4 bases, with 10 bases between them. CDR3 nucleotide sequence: TGTGCCAGCAGCGTAGATGGGGGGTTAGAGACCCAGTACTTC. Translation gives CASSVDGGLETQYF.

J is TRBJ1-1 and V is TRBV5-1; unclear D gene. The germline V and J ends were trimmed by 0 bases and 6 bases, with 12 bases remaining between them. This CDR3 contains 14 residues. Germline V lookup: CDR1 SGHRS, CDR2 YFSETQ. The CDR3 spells CASSLVAPGPEAFF. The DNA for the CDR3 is TGCGCCAGCAGCTTGGTGGCCCCCGGGCCTGAAGCTTTCTTT.

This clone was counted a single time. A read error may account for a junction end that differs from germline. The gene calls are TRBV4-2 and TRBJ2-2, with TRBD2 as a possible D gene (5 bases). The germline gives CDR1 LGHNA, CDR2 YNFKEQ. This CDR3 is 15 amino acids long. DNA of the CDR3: TGTGCCAGCAGTCAAGGCAATAGCGAGGTCGGGGAGCTGTTTTTT. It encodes CASSQGNSEVGELFF.

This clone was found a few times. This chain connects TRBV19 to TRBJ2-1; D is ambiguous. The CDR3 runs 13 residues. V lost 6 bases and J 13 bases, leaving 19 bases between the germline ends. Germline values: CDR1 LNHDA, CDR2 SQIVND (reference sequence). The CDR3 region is CASSVLPGNQQFF. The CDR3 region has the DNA TGTGCCAGTAGCGTTCTTCCGGGTAACCAACAGTTCTTC.

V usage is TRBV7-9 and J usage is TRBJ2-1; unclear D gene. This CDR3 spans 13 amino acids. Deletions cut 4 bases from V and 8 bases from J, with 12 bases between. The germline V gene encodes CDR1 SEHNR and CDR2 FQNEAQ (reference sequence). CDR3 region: CASSSPAKHEQFF. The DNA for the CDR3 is TGTGCCAGCAGCTCACCCGCGAAGCATGAGCAGTTCTTC.

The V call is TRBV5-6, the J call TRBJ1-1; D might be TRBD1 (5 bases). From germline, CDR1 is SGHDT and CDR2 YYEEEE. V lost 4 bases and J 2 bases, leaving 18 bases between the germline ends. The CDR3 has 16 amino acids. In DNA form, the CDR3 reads TGTGCCAGCAGCCCCCCCCGACAGACAGTCAACACTGAAGCTTTCTTT. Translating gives CASSPPRQTVNTEAFF.

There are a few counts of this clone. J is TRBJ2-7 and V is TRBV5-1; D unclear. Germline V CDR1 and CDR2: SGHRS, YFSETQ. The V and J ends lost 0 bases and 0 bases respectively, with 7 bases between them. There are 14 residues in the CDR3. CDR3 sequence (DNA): TGCGCCAGCAGCTTGGAAGCGAACTCCTACGAGCAGTACTTC. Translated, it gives CASSLEANSYEQYF.

The DNA of the CDR3 is TGTGCCAGCAGCCCGGACAGGGGGTGGCACGAGCAGTACTTC. It is translated as CASSPDRGWHEQYF. The V call is TRBV7-2, the J call TRBJ2-7; TRBD1 agrees at 10 bases. Germline lookup yields CDR1 SGHTA and CDR2 FQGNSA. With 5 bases clipped from V and 5 bases from J, the junction kept 6 bases outside the gene matches. This CDR3 contains 14 residues.

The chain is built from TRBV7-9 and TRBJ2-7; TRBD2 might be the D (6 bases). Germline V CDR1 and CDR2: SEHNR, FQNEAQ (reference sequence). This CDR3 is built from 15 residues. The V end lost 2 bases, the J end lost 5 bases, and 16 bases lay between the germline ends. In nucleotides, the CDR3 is TGTGCCAGCAGCTTATGGCGGGGCGAGGGAAACGAGCAGTACTTC. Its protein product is CASSLWRGEGNEQYF.

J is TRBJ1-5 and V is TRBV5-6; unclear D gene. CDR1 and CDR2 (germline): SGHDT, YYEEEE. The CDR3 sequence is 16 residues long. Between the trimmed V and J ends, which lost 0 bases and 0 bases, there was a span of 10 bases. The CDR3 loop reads CASSLGGTYSNQPQHF. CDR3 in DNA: TGTGCCAGCAGCTTGGGCGGAACTTATAGCAATCAGCCCCAGCATTTT. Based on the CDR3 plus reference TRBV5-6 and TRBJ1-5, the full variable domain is DAGVTQSPTHLIKTRGQQVTLRCSPKSGHDTVSWYQQALGQGPQFIFQYYEEEERQRGNFPDRFSGHQFPNYSSELNVNALLLGDSALYLCASSLGGTYSNQPQHFGDGTRLSIL.

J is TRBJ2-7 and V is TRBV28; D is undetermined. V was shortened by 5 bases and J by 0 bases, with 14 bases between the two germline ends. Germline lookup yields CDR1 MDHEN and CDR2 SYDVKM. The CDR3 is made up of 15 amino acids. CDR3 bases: TGTGCCAGCAGTCCAGGTAGCACCAGCTCCTACGAGCAGTACTTC. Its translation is CASSPGSTSSYEQYF.

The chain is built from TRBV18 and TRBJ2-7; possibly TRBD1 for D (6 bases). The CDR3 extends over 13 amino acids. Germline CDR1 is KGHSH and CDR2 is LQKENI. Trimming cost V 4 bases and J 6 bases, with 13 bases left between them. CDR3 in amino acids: CASSQGELTEQYF. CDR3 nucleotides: TGTGCCAGCTCACAGGGGGAACTTACCGAGCAGTACTTC.

The CDR3 protein is CASSSLRGNTIYF. The CDR3 DNA reads TGTGCCAGCAGCTCCCTTAGGGGAAACACCATATATTTT. The V call is TRBV5-6, the J call TRBJ1-3; D remains unclear. Germline values: CDR1 SGHDT, CDR2 YYEEEE. The CDR3 has 13 residues. V was shortened by 3 bases and J by 4 bases, with 8 bases between the two germline ends. The full variable domain, completed using reference TRBV5-6 and TRBJ1-3, is DAGVTQSPTHLIKTRGQQVTLRCSPKSGHDTVSWYQQALGQGPQFIFQYYEEEERQRGNFPDRFSGHQFPNYSSELNVNALLLGDSALYLCASSSLRGNTIYFGEGSWLTVV.

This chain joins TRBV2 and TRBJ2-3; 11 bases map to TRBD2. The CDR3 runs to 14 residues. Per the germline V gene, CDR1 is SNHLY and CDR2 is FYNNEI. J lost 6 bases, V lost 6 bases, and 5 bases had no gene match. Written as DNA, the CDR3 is TGTGCCAGCAGCGAAACTAGCGGGAGTGATACGCAGTATTTT. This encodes CASSETSGSDTQYF.

The CDR3 protein is CASSGTYRTGVGEQFF. CDR3 sequence (DNA): TGTGCCAGCAGTGGGACCTATCGGACAGGGGTTGGTGAGCAGTTCTTC. The V and J genes are TRBV25-1 and TRBJ2-1; 9 bases fit TRBD1. J was trimmed by 9 bases and V by 4 bases; bases with no gene match: 13. Germline values: CDR1 MGHDK, CDR2 SYGVNS. The CDR3 has 16 amino acids.

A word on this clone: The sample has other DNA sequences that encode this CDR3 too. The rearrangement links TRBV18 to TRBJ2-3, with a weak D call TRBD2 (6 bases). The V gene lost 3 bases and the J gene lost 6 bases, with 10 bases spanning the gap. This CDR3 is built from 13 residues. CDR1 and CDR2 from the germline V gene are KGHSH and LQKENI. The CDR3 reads CASSPPGADTQYF. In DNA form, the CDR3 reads TGTGCCAGCTCACCCCCGGGAGCGGATACGCAGTATTTT.

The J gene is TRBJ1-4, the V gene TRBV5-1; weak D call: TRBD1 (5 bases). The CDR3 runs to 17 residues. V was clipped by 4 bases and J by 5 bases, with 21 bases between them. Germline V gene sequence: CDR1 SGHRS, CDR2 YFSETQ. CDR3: CASSPSVGHAHNEKLFF. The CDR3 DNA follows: TGCGCCAGCAGCCCAAGCGTTGGACACGCTCACAATGAAAAACTGTTTTTT.

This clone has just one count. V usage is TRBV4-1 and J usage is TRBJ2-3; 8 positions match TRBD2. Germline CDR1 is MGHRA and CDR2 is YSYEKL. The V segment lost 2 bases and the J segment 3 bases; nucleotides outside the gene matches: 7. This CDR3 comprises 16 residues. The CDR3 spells CASSQLSGSRTDTQYF. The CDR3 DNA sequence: TGCGCCAGCAGCCAACTGAGCGGGAGTAGGACAGATACGCAGTATTTT.

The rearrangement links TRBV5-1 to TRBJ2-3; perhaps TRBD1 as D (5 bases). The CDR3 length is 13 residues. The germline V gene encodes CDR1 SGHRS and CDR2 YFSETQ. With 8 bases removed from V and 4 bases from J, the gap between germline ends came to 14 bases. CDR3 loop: CASNRLGADTQYF. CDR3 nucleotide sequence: TGCGCCAGTAACCGATTAGGGGCAGATACGCAGTATTTT.

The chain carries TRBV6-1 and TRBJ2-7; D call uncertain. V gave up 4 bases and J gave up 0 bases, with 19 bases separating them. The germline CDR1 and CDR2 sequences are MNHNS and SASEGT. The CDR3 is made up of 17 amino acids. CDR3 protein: CASSGRLSPSSSYEQYF. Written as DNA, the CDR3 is TGTGCCAGCAGTGGGCGGCTTAGCCCCTCAAGCTCCTACGAGCAGTACTTC.

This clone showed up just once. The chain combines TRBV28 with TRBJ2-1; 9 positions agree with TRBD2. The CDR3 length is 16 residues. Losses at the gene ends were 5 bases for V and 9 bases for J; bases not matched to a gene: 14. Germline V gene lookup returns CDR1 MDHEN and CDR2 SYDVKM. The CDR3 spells CASSLRLAGAGGEQFF. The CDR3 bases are TGTGCCAGCAGTCTTCGGTTAGCGGGAGCGGGAGGTGAGCAGTTCTTC. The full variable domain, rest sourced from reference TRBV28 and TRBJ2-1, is DVKVTQSSRYLVKRTGEKVFLECVQDMDHENMFWYRQDPGLGLRLIYFSYDVKMKEKGDIPEGYSVSREKKERFSLILESASTNQTSMYLCASSLRLAGAGGEQFFGPGTRLTVL.

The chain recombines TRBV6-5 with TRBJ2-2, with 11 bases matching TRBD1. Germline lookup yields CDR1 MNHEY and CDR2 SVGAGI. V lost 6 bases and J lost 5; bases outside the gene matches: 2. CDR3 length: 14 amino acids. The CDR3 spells CASRGQGETGELFF. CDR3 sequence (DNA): TGTGCCAGCAGGGGACAGGGGGAAACCGGGGAGCTGTTTTTT.